Included here is one T cell receptor beta chain sequence, with context. This entry belongs to a study of shared clonotypes between healthy human individuals. CD45RO-negative CD8 cells positively selected for CCR7 made up the naive population, which excluded terminally differentiated effector memory CD45RA+ cells. The donors were all Caucasian adults (living in Nashville, Tennessee). TCRdb keeps only in-frame clones here, not all; method: immunoSEQ multiplex PCR. Of over 2 million clones in the sample, approximately 94% were seen once. The germline V gene has CDR1 SEHNR and CDR2 FQNEAQ (reference sequence). J gave up 1 base and V 5 bases, and 12 bases lay outside the gene matches. The CDR3 is 17 residues long.

The gene calls are TRBV7-9 and TRBJ2-3, with 7 bases matching TRBD2. The sequenced sample consisted of naive CD8+ T cells sorted from blood. The receptor's source is a man between 18 and 29 years old in good health. The CDR3 region has the DNA TGTGCCAGCAGCGCCCCCCCCGGGGGGACCCGCACAGATACGCAGTATTTT. This encodes CASSAPPGGTRTDTQYF.